What follows are 29 T cell receptor beta chains derived from one specimen sequenced in a study of blood T cell repertoires in COVID-19 (TCRdb year 2020). The library was generated by the immunoSEQ multiplex PCR assay. The clones in this table, taken by TCRdb from immuneACCESS, are in-frame only. Not every clone is retained; where verified, under half of the shortfall comes from an unresolved V gene, and the cause of the rest is unknown. The sample table records approximately 150,000 clones; about 88% of these occur just once. The ten biggest clones cover roughly a fifth of the sample. The sequenced sample consisted of peripheral blood. The origin of the receptors is a woman aged 80 or older with acute or convalescent COVID-19.

V is TRBV5-1 and J is TRBJ1-6; 7 bases map to TRBD1. Per the germline V gene, CDR1 is SGHRS and CDR2 is YFSETQ. This CDR3 is built from 16 residues. After removal of 3 bases from V and 3 bases from J, the junction contained 6 bases not matched to a gene. For the CDR3, the DNA is TGCGCCAGCAGCTCCCACAGGGGCAGCTATAATTCACCCCTCCACTTT. Translation gives CASSSHRGSYNSPLHF.

The chain couples TRBV30 to TRBJ1-6; unclear D gene. Trimming pared 4 bases from V and 9 bases from J, leaving 16 bases between. The germline CDR1 and CDR2 sequences are GTSNPN and SVGIG (reference sequence). The CDR3 is 14 amino acids. Written as DNA, the CDR3 is TGTGCCTGGACTTCGGCGGGGTGGGGTTCACCCCTCCACTTT. Protein: CAWTSAGWGSPLHF.

V usage is TRBV10-3 and J usage is TRBJ1-5; D is unresolved. CDR3 length: 13 residues. Germline CDR1 reads ENHRY; CDR2 reads SYGVKD. V shed 4 bases and J shed 0 bases, with 4 bases lying between them. CDR3 DNA sequence: TGTGCCATCAGTGGTTATAGCAATCAGCCCCAGCATTTT. It codes for CAISGYSNQPQHF.

The genes are TRBV18 and TRBJ1-5; the D gene is possibly TRBD1 (6 bases). With 6 bases removed from V and 4 bases from J, the gap between germline ends came to 22 bases. Germline V lookup: CDR1 KGHSH, CDR2 LQKENI. This CDR3 comprises 17 residues. The CDR3: CASSNISSQGINQPQHF. In DNA, the CDR3 is TGTGCCAGCTCGAATATTTCCTCTCAGGGGATAAATCAGCCCCAGCATTTT.

This chain uses TRBV18 with TRBJ1-5; D uncertain. Trimming cost V 3 bases and J 5 bases, with 11 bases left between them. Germline lookup yields CDR1 KGHSH and CDR2 LQKENI. The CDR3 covers 14 residues. CDR3 nucleotide sequence: TGTGCCAGCTCACCGTACGTCAGTGATCAGCCCCAGCATTTT. Translation: CASSPYVSDQPQHF.

In its sample, this clone was seen many times. This chain connects TRBV4-2 to TRBJ2-7; D remains unclear. Trimming cost V 0 bases and J 4 bases, with 7 bases left between them. Germline-derived CDR1 and CDR2 are LGHNA and YNFKEQ. There are 13 residues in the CDR3. CDR3 coding DNA: TGTGCCAGCAGCCAAGATCCCGTTTACGAGCAGTACTTC. Protein: CASSQDPVYEQYF.

The CDR3 sequence: CASRSWGENTEAFF. The CDR3 DNA is TGTGCCAGCAGAAGTTGGGGGGAGAACACTGAAGCTTTCTTT. The chain recombines TRBV25-1 with TRBJ1-1, with D perhaps matching TRBD1 (5 bases). Germline V gene lookup returns CDR1 MGHDK and CDR2 SYGVNS. Deletions cut 6 bases from V and 1 base from J, with 12 bases between. This CDR3 is built from 14 residues. Using reference TRBV25-1 and TRBJ1-1 for the parts outside the CDR3, the full variable domain is EADIYQTPRYLVIGTGKKITLECSQTMGHDKMYWYQQDPGMELHLIHYSYGVNSTEKGDLSSESTVSRIRTEHFPLTLESARPSHTSQYLCASRSWGENTEAFFGQGTRLTVV.

The chain employs TRBV27 and TRBJ2-3; 10 bases line up with TRBD2. Germline V gives CDR1 MNHEY, CDR2 SMNVEV (reference sequence). CDR3 length equals 19 residues. The J segment lost 5 bases and the V segment lost 3 bases, leaving 17 bases of the junction unmatched. The CDR3 region is CASSLRVGLAGVGEDTQYF. The CDR3 nucleotides read TGTGCCAGCAGTTTGCGGGTGGGCCTAGCGGGAGTCGGGGAAGATACGCAGTATTTT.

This clone came up a few times. The gene calls are TRBV19 and TRBJ2-1, with 9 bases that match TRBD2. V shed 6 bases, J shed 5 bases, and the junction held 8 bases outside the gene matches. The CDR3 loop spans 15 amino acids. Germline V gene data show CDR1 as LNHDA and CDR2 as SQIVND (reference sequence). CDR3 nucleotide sequence: TGTGCCAGTAGCGTTAGCGGGAGTGGAGACAATGAGCAGTTCTTC. The encoded protein is CASSVSGSGDNEQFF.

The J gene is TRBJ1-4, the V gene TRBV5-1; 10 bases are a match to TRBD1. CDR3 size: 15 residues. Germline loops: CDR1 SGHRS, CDR2 YFSETQ. V shed 3 bases and J 6 bases; nucleotides not matched to a gene: 5. In DNA form, the CDR3 reads TGCGCCAGCAGCTGGGACGGGACAGGGGATGAAAAACTGTTTTTT. This sequence encodes CASSWDGTGDEKLFF.

The chain carries TRBV3-1 (or the pseudogene TRBV3-2) and TRBJ2-5; TRBD1 might be the D (7 bases). The CDR3 length is 22 residues. The V gene lost 3 bases and the J gene lost 2 bases, with 34 bases spanning the gap. CDR1 is LGHDT and CDR2 is YNNKEL in the germline V gene (reference sequence). In DNA, the CDR3 is TGTGCCAGCAGCCAGCCAAGCGGGTCAGTAACAGGAGAGGGGGCTGTTCAAGAGACCCAGTACTTC. It is translated as CASSQPSGSVTGEGAVQETQYF.

The sample holds a few counts of this clone. The gene calls are TRBV9 and TRBJ2-7; TRBD1 matches at 9 bases. V was pared by 0 bases and J by 1 base, with 2 bases of the junction left unmatched. The germline gives CDR1 SGDLS, CDR2 YYNGEE. The CDR3 is made up of 15 amino acids. CDR3: CASSVGGQGSYEQYF. CDR3 nucleotide sequence: TGTGCCAGCAGCGTAGGGGGACAGGGTTCCTACGAGCAGTACTTC. Based on the CDR3 plus reference TRBV9 and TRBJ2-7, the full variable domain is DSGVTQTPKHLITATGQRVTLRCSPRSGDLSVYWYQQSLDQGLQFLIQYYNGEERAKGNILERFSAQQFPDLHSELNLSSLELGDSALYFCASSVGGQGSYEQYFGPGTRLTVT.

The rearrangement joins TRBV19 to TRBJ2-4; 7 bases line up with TRBD1. The CDR3 is 12 amino acids. The germline CDR1 and CDR2 sequences are LNHDA and SQIVND (reference sequence). The V and J ends lost 11 bases and 4 bases, in that order; junction bases with no gene match: 5. CDR3 sequence reads: CACRDRKNIQYF. Written as DNA, the CDR3 is TGTGCCTGCCGGGACAGAAAAAACATTCAGTACTTC.

V gene TRBV24-1 combines with J gene TRBJ1-1; D uncertain. Trimming removed 1 base from V and 1 base from J, with 3 bases in between. The CDR3 sequence is 13 residues long. Looked up from germline, CDR1 is KGHDR and CDR2 is SFDVKD. CDR3 in amino acids: CATSDFRNTEAFF. The CDR3 nucleotides read TGTGCCACCAGTGATTTTCGGAACACTGAAGCTTTCTTT.

The chain couples TRBV5-5 to TRBJ2-7; D may be TRBD1 (6 bases). Germline CDR1 is SGHKS and CDR2 is YYEKEE (reference sequence). The CDR3 totals 15 residues. V gave up 4 bases and J gave up 1 base, with 15 bases separating them. CDR3 nucleotide sequence: TGTGCCAGCAGCCAGTCGTTAACAGGGTCCTACGAGCAGTACTTC. This sequence encodes CASSQSLTGSYEQYF. Combining the CDR3 with reference TRBV5-5 and TRBJ2-7 gives the whole variable domain DAGVTQSPTHLIKTRGQQVTLRCSPISGHKSVSWYQQVLGQGPQFIFQYYEKEERGRGNFPDRFSARQFPNYSSELNVNALLLGDSALYLCASSQSLTGSYEQYFGPGTRLTVT.

J is TRBJ1-1 and V is TRBV2; D call uncertain. Germline assignment: CDR1 SNHLY and CDR2 FYNNEI. The CDR3 covers 14 residues. Trimming stripped 9 bases from V and 1 base from J, with 15 bases between. The CDR3 DNA follows: TGTGCCAGTACCTTAGTTACGGGGAACACTGAAGCTTTCTTT. Its translation: CASTLVTGNTEAFF.

The chain joins TRBV5-1 to TRBJ1-4; no clear D. This CDR3 region has 15 residues. V was shortened by 1 base and J by 0 bases, with 7 bases between the two germline ends. CDR1 SGHRS and CDR2 YFSETQ come from the germline V gene. CDR3 in DNA: TGCGCCAGCAGCTTGATGCCTACAACTAATGAAAAACTGTTTTTT. This encodes CASSLMPTTNEKLFF.

As to this clone: This sample includes further DNA sequences coding for the same CDR3. The gene calls are TRBV5-1 and TRBJ1-1; D might be TRBD1 (5 bases). V lost 1 base, J lost 4 bases, and 5 bases lay in between. Germline V lookup: CDR1 SGHRS, CDR2 YFSETQ. This CDR3 is built from 12 residues. CDR3 sequence (DNA): TGCGCCAGCAGCTTGCAGGGCACTGAAGCTTTCTTT. Translated, it gives CASSLQGTEAFF.

The genes are TRBV5-1 and TRBJ2-5; 8 positions match TRBD2. CDR1 SGHRS and CDR2 YFSETQ come from the germline V gene. The CDR3 contains 14 residues. V was pared by 3 bases and J by 4 bases, with 5 bases of the junction left unmatched. DNA of the CDR3: TGCGCCAGCAGCTGGACTAGCCCGGCAGAGACCCAGTACTTC. This codes for CASSWTSPAETQYF. Complete variable domain (other parts from reference TRBV5-1 and TRBJ2-5): KAGVTQTPRYLIKTRGQQVTLSCSPISGHRSVSWYQQTPGQGLQFLFEYFSETQRNKGNFPGRFSGRQFSNSRSEMNVSTLELGDSALYLCASSWTSPAETQYFGPGTRLLVL.

The CDR3, as DNA: TGTGCCAGCAGTGCCGGGACAGGGAACACCGGGGAGCTGTTTTTT. It yields the protein CASSAGTGNTGELFF. The rearrangement links TRBV6-4 to TRBJ2-2; 8 bases fit TRBD1. The V and J ends lost 4 bases and 1 base, in that order; junction bases with no gene match: 2. Germline V gene lookup returns CDR1 MRHNA and CDR2 SNTAGT. The CDR3 consists of 15 residues.

The chain combines TRBV21-1 with TRBJ1-5; the D call of TRBD1 is as the table states it, not checked on the DNA. TRBV21-1 is marked as a pseudogene. This CDR3 comprises 15 residues. Here the CDR3 reads CASRSRDSHNQPQHF. As DNA, the CDR3 is TGTGCCAGCAGGTCTCGGGACAGTCACAATCAGCCCCAGCATTTT.

This clone turned up a few times. The gene calls are TRBV14 and TRBJ1-4; 8 nucleotides match TRBD1. Germline V gene sequence: CDR1 SGHDN, CDR2 FVKESK. The CDR3 consists of 17 residues. Losses at the gene ends were 0 bases for V and 7 bases for J; bases not matched to a gene: 10. The CDR3 loop is CASSQDPAGGHGEKLFF. The CDR3 DNA sequence: TGTGCCAGCAGCCAAGATCCCGCAGGGGGCCATGGTGAAAAACTGTTTTTT.

The chain couples TRBV18 to TRBJ1-2; maybe TRBD1 (6 bases). Germline V gene data show CDR1 as KGHSH and CDR2 as LQKENI. The V end was cut by 6 bases, the J end by 4 bases, with 18 bases between. The CDR3 is 15 residues long. The CDR3 DNA sequence: TGTGCCAGCTCCTTTAGCGGGGGGCGCACCTATGGCTACACCTTC. Amino acid sequence: CASSFSGGRTYGYTF.

The chain employs TRBV5-6 and TRBJ2-6; D gene unclear. The germline V and J ends were trimmed by 3 bases and 0 bases, with 10 bases remaining between them. Germline V lookup: CDR1 SGHDT, CDR2 YYEEEE. The CDR3 runs 16 residues. Here the CDR3 DNA reads TGTGCCAGCAGCTCGGCTTCTAGCTCTGGGGCCAACGTCCTGACTTTC. This codes for CASSSASSSGANVLTF.

The chain joins TRBV27 to TRBJ2-1; the match to TRBD2 covers 8 bases. The length of the CDR3 is 15 residues. Germline V gene sequence: CDR1 MNHEY, CDR2 SMNVEV (reference sequence). After removal of 3 bases from V and 3 bases from J, the junction contained 4 bases not matched to a gene. The CDR3 reads CASSLELAVYNEQFF. The CDR3 bases are TGTGCCAGCAGTTTGGAACTAGCGGTCTACAATGAGCAGTTCTTC.

This chain connects TRBV21-1 to TRBJ2-7; the table calls TRBD2, which could not be checked here. TRBV21-1 is described as a pseudogene. CDR3 size: 21 residues. CDR3 sequence: CASSIGQDGSSGRFPSYEQYF. CDR3 coding DNA: TGTGCCAGCAGCATAGGACAGGACGGTAGTAGCGGGAGGTTCCCCTCCTACGAGCAGTACTTC.

This clone was observed a single time. The genes are TRBV5-1 and TRBJ1-3; 9 nucleotides align to TRBD1. The CDR3 runs 15 residues. Germline assignment: CDR1 SGHRS and CDR2 YFSETQ. V shed 4 bases, J shed 1 base, and the junction held 3 bases outside the gene matches. The chain's CDR3 is CASSPTGGSGNTIYF. The CDR3 DNA is TGCGCCAGCAGCCCGACAGGGGGGTCTGGAAACACCATATATTTT.

The rearrangement joins TRBV5-4 to TRBJ2-5; a possible D gene is TRBD2 (6 bases). The CDR3 spans 14 residues. V lost 1 base, J lost 7 bases, and 14 bases lay in between. CDR1 is SGHNT, CDR2 YYREEE, per germline (reference sequence). CDR3 region: CASSLFGGKPTQYF. The CDR3 DNA sequence: TGTGCCAGCAGCTTGTTTGGCGGGAAACCGACCCAGTACTTC.

The chain combines TRBV5-1 with TRBJ2-1; 13 positions agree with TRBD2. The CDR3 totals 15 residues. Germline V gene lookup returns CDR1 SGHRS and CDR2 YFSETQ. The trim removed 4 bases at V and 7 bases at J, leaving 5 bases unmatched. In DNA form, the CDR3 reads TGCGCCAGCAGCGAACTAGCGGGAGGGAAAAATGAGCAGTTCTTC. Protein: CASSELAGGKNEQFF.